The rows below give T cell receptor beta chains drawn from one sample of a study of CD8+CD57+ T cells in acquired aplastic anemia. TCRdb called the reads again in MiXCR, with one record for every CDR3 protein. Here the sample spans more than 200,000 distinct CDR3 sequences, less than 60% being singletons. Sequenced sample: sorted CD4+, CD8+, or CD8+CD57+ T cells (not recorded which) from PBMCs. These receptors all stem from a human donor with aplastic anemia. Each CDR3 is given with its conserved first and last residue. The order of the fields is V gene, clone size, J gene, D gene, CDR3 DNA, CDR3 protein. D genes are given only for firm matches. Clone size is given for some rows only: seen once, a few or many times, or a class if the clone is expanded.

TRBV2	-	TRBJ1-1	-	TGTGCCAGCAGACAGTGGGGTCCGAACACTGAAGCTTTCTTT	CASRQWGPNTEAFF
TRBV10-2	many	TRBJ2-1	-	TGCGCCAGCAGTCCAACGCGTTCTCTGCGAAACAATGAGCAGTTCTTC	CASSPTRSLRNNEQFF
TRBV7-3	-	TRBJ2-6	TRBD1	TGTGCCAGCAGCTTGGGACAGGGACTGTCTGGGGCCAACGTCCTGACTTTC	CASSLGQGLSGANVLTF
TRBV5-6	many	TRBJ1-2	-	TGTGCCAGCAGCTTGGTAACTGGAGATGGCTACACCTTC	CASSLVTGDGYTF
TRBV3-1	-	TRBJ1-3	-	TGTGCCAGCAGCCAAATGAGCAGGGCTGGAAACACCATATATTTT	CASSQMSRAGNTIYF
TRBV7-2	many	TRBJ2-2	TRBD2	TGTGCCAGCAGCTTTGGCGGGGGGGGCCGGAGCGGGGAGCTGTTTTTT	CASSFGGGGRSGELFF
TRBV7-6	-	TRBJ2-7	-	TGTGCCAGCAGCAGGACGGATACCTACGAGCAGTACTTC	CASSRTDTYEQYF
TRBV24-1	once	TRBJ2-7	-	TGTGCCACCAGTGATCCTGGGCAGGGAAACTACGAGCAGTACTTC	CATSDPGQGNYEQYF
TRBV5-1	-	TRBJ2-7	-	TGCGCCAGCAGCTTGGAGACAGTGGGCGAGCAGTACTTC	CASSLETVGEQYF
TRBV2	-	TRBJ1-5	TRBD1	TGTGCCAGCAGTACACAGGGGATTGGCAATCAGCCCCAGCATTTT	CASSTQGIGNQPQHF
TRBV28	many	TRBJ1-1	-	TGTGCCAGCAGTTTGGGTGAGGCGTCTGAAGCTTTCTTT	CASSLGEASEAFF
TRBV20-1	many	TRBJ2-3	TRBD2	TGCAGTGCTATGGCCGGTGGTAGCGGGGGGGATACGCAGTATTTT	CSAMAGGSGGDTQYF
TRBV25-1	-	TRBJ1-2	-	TGTGCCATCAGTGAATATACGGAAGCCCGTGGGGGCTACACCTTC	CAISEYTEARGGYTF
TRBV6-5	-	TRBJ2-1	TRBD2	TGTGCCATCAGTGAGTCCCCTAGCGGGAGGGCTTACAATGAGCAGTTCTTC	CAISESPSGRAYNEQFF
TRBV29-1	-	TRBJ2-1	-	TGCAGCGTTGATCGTGTGGGAGTCCCCTCCTACAATGAGCAGTTCTTC	CSVDRVGVPSYNEQFF
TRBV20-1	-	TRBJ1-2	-	TGCAGTGCTAGAGCCGGGGGTGGGGGAGGCTATGGCTACACCTTC	CSARAGGGGGYGYTF
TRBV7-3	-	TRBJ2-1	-	TGTGCCAGCAGCCACGGATTACGCGGCCACAATGAGCAGTTCTTC	CASSHGLRGHNEQFF
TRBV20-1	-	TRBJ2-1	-	TGCAGTGCTAGTTTCGATGAGCAGTTCTTC	CSASFDEQFF
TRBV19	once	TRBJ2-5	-	TGTGCCAGTAGTGATCAGGGGAGAGAGACCCAGTACTTC	CASSDQGRETQYF
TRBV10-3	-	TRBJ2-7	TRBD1	TGTGCCAGCAGGCCGGGACAGACTCTCGGGGACCACGAGCAGTACTTC	CASRPGQTLGDHEQYF
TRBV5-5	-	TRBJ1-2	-	TGTGCCAGCAGCTTTATGACCCTCAACTATGGCTACACCTTC	CASSFMTLNYGYTF
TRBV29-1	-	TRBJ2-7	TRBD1	TGCAGCGCAAGGACAGGGGGCGTAAACGAGCAGTACTTC	CSARTGGVNEQYF
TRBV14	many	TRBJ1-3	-	TGTGCCAGCAGAAAGGGCTCTGGAAACACCATATATTTT	CASRKGSGNTIYF
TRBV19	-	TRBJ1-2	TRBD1	TGTGCCAGTAGACGACTCTTGGGACAGGGGGCTTTTGGCTACACCTTC	CASRRLLGQGAFGYTF
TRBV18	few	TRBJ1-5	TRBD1	TGTGCCAGCTCACCACGGACAGGGGGCAATCAGCCCCAGCATTTT	CASSPRTGGNQPQHF
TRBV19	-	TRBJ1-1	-	TGTGCCAGTAGTATTCGGTCCAGGTTGAACACTGAAGCTTTCTTT	CASSIRSRLNTEAFF
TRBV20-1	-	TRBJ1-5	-	TGCAGTGCTAGGGGGGGTAGCAATCAGCCCCAGCATTTT	CSARGGSNQPQHF
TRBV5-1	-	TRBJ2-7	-	TGCGCCAGCAGCCCTACCACGCGTTTCACGCGGGGCTCCTACGAGCAGTACTTC	CASSPTTRFTRGSYEQYF
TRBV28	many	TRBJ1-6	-	TGTGCCAGCACCCCGGCAGGGGCCTATAATTCACCCCTCCACTTT	CASTPAGAYNSPLHF
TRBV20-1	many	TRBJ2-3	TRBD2	TGCAGTGCTCCCCCTCGGACTAGCGGGGGGTATTTAGATACGCAGTATTTT	CSAPPRTSGGYLDTQYF
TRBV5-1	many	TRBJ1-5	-	TGCGCCAGCAGCTTGGACCCCACCGAGGGGCCCCAGCATTTT	CASSLDPTEGPQHF
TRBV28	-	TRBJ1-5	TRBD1	TGTGCCAGCAGTTCGACAGGGGTTGGCAATCAGCCCCAGCATTTT	CASSSTGVGNQPQHF
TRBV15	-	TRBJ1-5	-	TGTGCCACCAGCAGAGGGTGGTCTAGCAATCAGCCCCAGCATTTT	CATSRGWSSNQPQHF
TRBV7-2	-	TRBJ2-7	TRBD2	TGTGCCAGCCACAGGGGGGGGACTAGCGGGGGCTCCTACGAGCAGTACTTC	CASHRGGTSGGSYEQYF
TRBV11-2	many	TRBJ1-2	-	TGTGCCAGCAGCCCTGGAGCCGGCCCCTCCTCAGGATACACCTTC	CASSPGAGPSSGYTF
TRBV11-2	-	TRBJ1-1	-	TGTGCCAGCAGCTTATTCCTGACCGCTGAAGCTTTCTTT	CASSLFLTAEAFF
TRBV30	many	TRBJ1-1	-	TGTGCCTGGAGTGTACGGTGGAACACTGAAGCTTTCTTT	CAWSVRWNTEAFF
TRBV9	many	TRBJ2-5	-	TGTGCCAGCAGCGTAGCGGGGAAGAGAGGGGGCCAAGAGACCCAGTACTTC	CASSVAGKRGGQETQYF
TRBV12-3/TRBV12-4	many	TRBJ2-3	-	TGTGCCAGCAGTTTGGGGCGGAATACGCAGTATTTT	CASSLGRNTQYF
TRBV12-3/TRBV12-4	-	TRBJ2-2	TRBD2	TGTGCCAGCAGCCCGGGACTAGCGGGGACCGGGGAGCTGTTTTTT	CASSPGLAGTGELFF
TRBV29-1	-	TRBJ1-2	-	TGCAGCGGCGTAGACGGTGGCTACACCTTC	CSGVDGGYTF
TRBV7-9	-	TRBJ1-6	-	TGTGCCAGCAGCCGCTCCGGATCGACTGCCGCCAATTCACCCCTCTACTTT	CASSRSGSTAANSPLYF
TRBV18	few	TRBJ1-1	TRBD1	TGTGCCAGCTCACCCCGGACAGGGAGGGACACTGAAGCTTTCTTT	CASSPRTGRDTEAFF
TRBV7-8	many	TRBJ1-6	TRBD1	TGTGCCAGCAGCCCACAGGGGGTAAATAATTCACCCCTCCACTTT	CASSPQGVNNSPLHF
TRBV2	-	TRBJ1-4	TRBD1	TGTGCCAGCAGTGGACAGGGGCATGAAAAACTGTTTTTT	CASSGQGHEKLFF
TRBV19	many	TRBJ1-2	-	TGTGCCAGTAGTAGCCCCTCGCGTAACGCAGGGAACTATGGCTACACCTTC	CASSSPSRNAGNYGYTF
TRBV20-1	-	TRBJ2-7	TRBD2	TGCAGTGCTAGGGAGAAGAGCGGGAGGGCCAAATACGAGCAGTACTTC	CSAREKSGRAKYEQYF
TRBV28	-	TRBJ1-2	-	TGTGCCAGCAGCGCGCGAAACAGGGATTATGGCTACACCTTC	CASSARNRDYGYTF
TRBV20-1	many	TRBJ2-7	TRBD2	TGCAGTGCTCAGATGGGATCGGGAGGCTCCTACGAGCAGTACTTC	CSAQMGSGGSYEQYF
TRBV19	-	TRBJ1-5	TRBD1	TGTGCCAGTATTCCGGGACAGGGGAGGGGGCAGCCCCAGCATTTT	CASIPGQGRGQPQHF
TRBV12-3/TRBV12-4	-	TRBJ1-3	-	TGTGCCAGCAGTTTGGCGAGGGCTGGAAACACCATATATTTT	CASSLARAGNTIYF
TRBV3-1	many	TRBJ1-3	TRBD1	TGTGCCAGCAGCCGCCGACCGGGACAGGGTCTTGAAGGAAACACCATATATTTT	CASSRRPGQGLEGNTIYF
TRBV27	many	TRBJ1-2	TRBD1	TGTGCCAGCAGTCCCCCCCGGGACAGGAACTATGGCTACACCTTC	CASSPPRDRNYGYTF
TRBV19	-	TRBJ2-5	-	TGTGCCAGTATTCCCCCGGGGTCCGAGACCCAGTACTTC	CASIPPGSETQYF